Below are 25 T cell receptor beta chains sequenced from a single sample in a study of blood T cell repertoires in COVID-19. Produced via immunoSEQ multiplex PCR; TCRdb's table is partial and in-frame only. The table has some 70,000 clones, around 86% seen once. Sequenced input: peripheral blood. All receptors come from a man over 45 with active COVID-19.

The V gene is TRBV6-4, the J gene TRBJ2-3; tentative D call: TRBD2 (6 bases). CDR1 is MRHNA and CDR2 is SNTAGT in the germline V gene. The CDR3 totals 13 residues. V was shortened by 3 bases and J by 7 bases, with 11 bases between the two germline ends. As DNA, the CDR3 is TGTGCCAGCAGTGAGGAGGGAGGCAATACGCAGTATTTT. It encodes CASSEEGGNTQYF.

The gene calls are TRBV4-3 and TRBJ1-3, with TRBD1 identical over 7 bases. J lost 0 bases, V lost 3 bases, and 5 bases had no gene match. The germline CDR1 and CDR2 sequences are LGHNA and YSLEER. The CDR3 is made up of 16 amino acids. DNA of the CDR3: TGCGCCAGCAGCCACCCAGGGGGTTACTCTGGAAACACCATATATTTT. Its translation: CASSHPGGYSGNTIYF.

The rearrangement joins TRBV27 to TRBJ1-1; D is undetermined. The CDR3 contains 15 residues. The V end was cut by 3 bases, the J end by 1 base, with 12 bases between. Germline V gives CDR1 MNHEY, CDR2 SMNVEV (reference sequence). In DNA form, the CDR3 reads TGTGCCAGCAGTTTCTTCCCACAGACGAACACTGAAGCTTTCTTT. This codes for CASSFFPQTNTEAFF.

This chain uses TRBV4-3 with TRBJ2-7; D is possibly TRBD1 (6 bases). The CDR3 runs 15 residues. The germline CDR1 and CDR2 sequences are LGHNA and YSLEER. V dropped 1 base and J dropped 4 bases, with 14 bases sitting between them. The CDR3 loop is CASSQVVTGPYEQYF. The CDR3 nucleotides are TGCGCCAGCAGCCAAGTTGTAACAGGGCCGTACGAGCAGTACTTC.

The chain links TRBV28 to TRBJ2-3; 10 nucleotides match TRBD1. V lost 2 bases and J lost 4; bases outside the gene matches: 6. CDR1 is MDHEN, CDR2 SYDVKM, per germline. CDR3 length: 16 amino acids. CDR3 DNA sequence: TGTGCCAGCAGTTTACTCCCGGGACAGGGGTCAGATACGCAGTATTTT. Its protein is CASSLLPGQGSDTQYF. Drawing the rest from reference TRBV28 and TRBJ2-3, the complete variable domain is DVKVTQSSRYLVKRTGEKVFLECVQDMDHENMFWYRQDPGLGLRLIYFSYDVKMKEKGDIPEGYSVSREKKERFSLILESASTNQTSMYLCASSLLPGQGSDTQYFGPGTRLTVL.

This clone turned up a few times. The chain is built from TRBV24-1 and TRBJ1-5; the D gene is possibly TRBD1 (6 bases). Trimming pared 3 bases from V and 6 bases from J, leaving 23 bases between. Germline V gene sequence: CDR1 KGHDR, CDR2 SFDVKD. CDR3 length: 18 residues. The CDR3 coding sequence is TGTGCCACCAGTGATCCCGCGCAGTTAACAGGGCGGAGTCAGCCCCAGCATTTT. The encoded protein is CATSDPAQLTGRSQPQHF.

This chain links TRBV9 with TRBJ1-2, with 9 nucleotides matching TRBD1. Germline CDR1 SGDLS, CDR2 YYNGEE. CDR3 length: 15 residues. With 0 bases clipped from V and 5 bases from J, the junction kept 5 bases outside the gene matches. The CDR3 loop is CASSVEGTGRYGYTF. CDR3 nucleotide sequence: TGTGCCAGCAGCGTAGAAGGGACAGGGAGGTATGGCTACACCTTC.

The rearrangement uses TRBV3-1 (or the pseudogene TRBV3-2) and TRBJ1-2, with 7 bases matching TRBD1. V shed 4 bases, J shed 6 bases, and the junction held 17 bases outside the gene matches. The germline CDR1 and CDR2 sequences are LGHDT and YNNKEL (reference sequence). This CDR3 has 17 amino acids. DNA of the CDR3: TGTGCCAGCAGCCCCCAGACAGGGAAGGTTAGGACCAATGGCTACACCTTC. It specifies CASSPQTGKVRTNGYTF.

The rearrangement uses TRBV28 and TRBJ1-2; D is perhaps TRBD1 (5 bases). This CDR3 has 14 residues. V dropped 8 bases and J dropped 2 bases, with 15 bases sitting between them. CDR1 MDHEN and CDR2 SYDVKM come from the germline V gene. CDR3 in amino acids: CASFTLGRNYGYTF. CDR3 coding DNA: TGTGCCAGCTTTACGCTGGGGCGGAACTATGGCTACACCTTC.

The chain links TRBV5-1 to TRBJ2-7; D ambiguous. Germline values: CDR1 SGHRS, CDR2 YFSETQ. The CDR3 extends over 14 amino acids. V lost 0 bases and J 6 bases, leaving 13 bases between the germline ends. The CDR3 sequence is CASSLGTESGEQYF. DNA for the CDR3: TGCGCCAGCAGCTTGGGAACTGAAAGTGGCGAGCAGTACTTC.

The chain is built from TRBV7-3 and TRBJ2-7; D is ambiguous. Trimming shortened V by 2 bases and J by 2 bases, and 13 bases separated the two germline ends. There are 15 residues in the CDR3. Germline assignment: CDR1 SGHTA and CDR2 FQGTGA. CDR3 nucleotides: TGTGCCAGCAGCTTAGGCAGCAGGCTGCCCTACGAGCAGTACTTC. Its translation is CASSLGSRLPYEQYF.

The chain uses TRBV27 and TRBJ2-1; perhaps TRBD2 as D (5 bases). Germline loops: CDR1 MNHEY, CDR2 SMNVEV (reference sequence). V lost 5 bases and J lost 8, with 16 bases in between. The CDR3 extends over 14 amino acids. The CDR3 region has the DNA TGTGCCAGCAGTACGGGAAGGTTCGTCGATGAGCAGTTCTTC. Its protein product is CASSTGRFVDEQFF.

V gene TRBV7-2 combines with J gene TRBJ2-3; 9 bases agree with TRBD2. The CDR3 loop spans 15 amino acids. V lost 2 bases and J lost 6; bases outside the gene matches: 6. Looked up from germline, CDR1 is SGHTA and CDR2 is FQGNSA. CDR3 in DNA: TGTGCCAGCAGCTTATCTCTAGCGGGATACGATACGCAGTATTTT. It is translated as CASSLSLAGYDTQYF.

V and J are TRBV2 and TRBJ1-2; D perhaps matches TRBD1 (5 bases). The CDR3 has 13 amino acids. Trimming removed 6 bases at V and 8 bases at J, with 16 bases between. The germline gives CDR1 SNHLY, CDR2 FYNNEI. In nucleotides, the CDR3 is TGTGCCAGCAGAGAGACAGTTGGTTCGGGCTACACCTTC. Its translation: CASRETVGSGYTF.

V is TRBV5-1 and J is TRBJ2-3; D is possibly TRBD1 (5 bases). Germline CDR1 SGHRS, CDR2 YFSETQ. There are 14 residues in the CDR3. With 0 bases removed from V and 2 bases from J, the gap between germline ends came to 7 bases. The CDR3 nucleotides are TGCGCCAGCAGCTTGGGGACAACCACAGATACGCAGTATTTT. It codes for CASSLGTTTDTQYF.

The V and J genes are TRBV28 and TRBJ1-3, with D maybe TRBD1 (5 bases). V shed 7 bases and J shed 0 bases, with 13 bases lying between them. The CDR3 runs 15 residues. Germline V gene sequence: CDR1 MDHEN, CDR2 SYDVKM. The chain's CDR3 is CASTKGGVSGNTIYF. The CDR3 bases are TGTGCCAGCACCAAGGGAGGGGTCTCTGGAAACACCATATATTTT.

J is TRBJ2-7 and V is TRBV30, with 8 bases fitting TRBD2. The CDR3 consists of 13 residues. With 2 bases clipped from V and 3 bases from J, the junction kept 3 bases outside the gene matches. Germline CDR1 and CDR2: GTSNPN and SVGIG (reference sequence). The CDR3 sequence: CAWSSRGGYEQYF. The DNA of the CDR3 is TGTGCCTGGAGTTCCCGGGGGGGCTACGAGCAGTACTTC.

The rearrangement links TRBV5-1 to TRBJ1-1; tentative D call: TRBD1 (5 bases). Germline V gives CDR1 SGHRS, CDR2 YFSETQ. V lost 0 bases, J lost 4 bases, and 13 bases lay in between. The length of the CDR3 is 15 residues. The CDR3 bases are TGCGCCAGCAGCTTGGCACGCGGGACCGGCACTGAAGCTTTCTTT. Translated: CASSLARGTGTEAFF.

The CDR3 coding sequence is TGCGCCAGCAGCCTACCTCTAGGGGGCAATGGCTACACCTTC. Residues: CASSLPLGGNGYTF. The V and J genes are TRBV5-1 and TRBJ1-2; TRBD1 matches at 7 bases. V lost 4 bases to trimming and J lost 6 bases; unmatched junction nucleotides: 9. Germline V gene data show CDR1 as SGHRS and CDR2 as YFSETQ. This CDR3 is built from 14 residues.

V gene TRBV11-2 combines with J gene TRBJ2-1, with 12 positions matching TRBD2. Germline loops: CDR1 SGHAT, CDR2 FQNNGV. Germline trimming cut 5 bases from V and 9 bases from J; bases unmatched to any gene: 8. The CDR3 contains 15 residues. The CDR3 here is CASSPTSGSTSEQFF. In DNA, the CDR3 is TGTGCCAGCAGCCCGACTAGCGGGAGTACTAGTGAGCAGTTCTTC. The full variable domain, in which reference TRBV11-2 and TRBJ2-1 provide the parts outside the CDR3, is EAGVAQSPRYKIIEKRQSVAFWCNPISGHATLYWYQQILGQGPKLLIQFQNNGVVDDSQLPKDRFSAERLKGVDSTLKIQPAKLEDSAVYLCASSPTSGSTSEQFFGPGTRLTVL.

In this sample, this clone turned up once. This CDR3 reads CASSLDQGAVYGYTF. The CDR3 DNA reads as TGCGCCAGCAGCTTGGACCAGGGGGCAGTCTATGGCTACACCTTC. The chain has TRBV5-1 and TRBJ1-2, with 8 nucleotides matching TRBD1. Germline V gives CDR1 SGHRS, CDR2 YFSETQ. This CDR3 is built from 15 residues. The junction had 5 bases not matched to a gene; V was cut back by 0 bases and J by 4 bases.

The V gene is TRBV5-5, the J gene TRBJ1-5, with 8 bases that match TRBD1. This CDR3 region has 17 residues. The V and J ends lost 3 bases and 4 bases, in that order; junction bases with no gene match: 12. From germline, CDR1 is SGHKS and CDR2 YYEKEE (reference sequence). The chain's CDR3 is CASSSMGQGAINQPQHF. The CDR3 DNA reads TGTGCCAGCAGCTCCATGGGCCAGGGGGCGATTAATCAGCCCCAGCATTTT. Using reference TRBV5-5 and TRBJ1-5 for the parts outside the CDR3, the full variable domain is DAGVTQSPTHLIKTRGQQVTLRCSPISGHKSVSWYQQVLGQGPQFIFQYYEKEERGRGNFPDRFSARQFPNYSSELNVNALLLGDSALYLCASSSMGQGAINQPQHFGDGTRLSIL.

V and J are TRBV18 and TRBJ1-1; possible D gene TRBD1, 5 bases. The CDR3 has 15 residues. From germline, CDR1 is KGHSH and CDR2 LQKENI. V was pared by 3 bases and J by 3 bases, with 14 bases between. DNA for the CDR3: TGTGCCAGCTCACCGAGACGGGGGTGGGACACTGAAGCTTTCTTT. It specifies CASSPRRGWDTEAFF.

The chain carries TRBV3-1 (or the pseudogene TRBV3-2) and TRBJ1-4; D is unresolved. The CDR3 spans 14 residues. Germline lookup yields CDR1 LGHDT and CDR2 YNNKEL (reference sequence). Trimming took off 0 bases at V and 5 bases at J, with 7 bases between the two ends. Here the CDR3 reads CASSQDTGNEKLFF. The CDR3 DNA follows: TGTGCCAGCAGCCAAGATACCGGGAATGAAAAACTGTTTTTT.

The chain employs TRBV6-5 and TRBJ2-7, with TRBD1 matching over 7 bases. The germline CDR1 and CDR2 sequences are MNHEY and SVGAGI. V gave up 0 bases and J gave up 7 bases; unmatched junction bases: 3. CDR3 size: 13 residues. The CDR3 loop reads CASSYSSRGEQYF. CDR3 nucleotide sequence: TGTGCCAGCAGTTACTCGTCCAGGGGGGAGCAGTACTTC.